One T cell receptor (beta chain) is described in this entry. Sequencing used immunoSEQ multiplex PCR; TCRdb keeps in-frame clones, though not all of them. The sample has around 2.5 million clones, under 95% seen once. Germline loops: CDR1 MNHEY, CDR2 SVGAGI. The length of the CDR3 is 16 residues. V gave up 0 bases and J gave up 4 bases; unmatched junction bases: 8. This sample stems from a study of shared clonotypes between healthy human individuals. Healthy HIV-negative adults with no recent acute infections or vaccinations were recruited as donors. Sequenced: naive CD4+ T cells from PBMCs. Subset indicated: CD45RA+ positively selected. The source is a man younger than 35 in good health. Some clones in this sample may be carry-over from other donors' samples. The V gene is TRBV6-5, the J gene TRBJ1-2; TRBD1 matches 7 bases. The CDR3 DNA is TGTGCCAGCAGTTACTCCATCGAGGGGGCGGTCTATGGCTACACCTTC. Protein: CASSYSIEGAVYGYTF.